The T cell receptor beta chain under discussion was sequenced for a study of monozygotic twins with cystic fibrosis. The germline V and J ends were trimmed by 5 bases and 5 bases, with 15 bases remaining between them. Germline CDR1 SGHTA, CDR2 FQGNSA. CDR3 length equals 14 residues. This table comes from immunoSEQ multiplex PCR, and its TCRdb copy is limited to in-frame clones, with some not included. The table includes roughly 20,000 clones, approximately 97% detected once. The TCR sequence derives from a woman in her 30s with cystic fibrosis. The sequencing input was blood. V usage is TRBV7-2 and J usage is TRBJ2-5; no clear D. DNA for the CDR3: TGTGCCAGCAGCCCCCAGGTAGCAGAGGAGACCCAGTACTTC. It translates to CASSPQVAEETQYF. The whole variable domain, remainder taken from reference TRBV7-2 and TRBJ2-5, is GAGVSQSPSNKVTEKGKDVELRCDPISGHTALYWYRQSLGQGLEFLIYFQGNSAPDKSGLPSDRFSAERTGGSVSTLTIQRTQQEDSAVYLCASSPQVAEETQYFGPGTRLLVL.